This TCR beta chain was captured by sequencing in a study of PD-1 blockade in classical Hodgkin lymphoma. Study-level results: The baseline diversity of complete responders showed similarity to that of newly diagnosed patients.

TCRdb keeps only in-frame clones here, not all; method: immunoSEQ multiplex PCR. The table has more than 140,000 clones, about 78% seen once. CDR1 and CDR2 (germline): SGHNT, YENEEA. Unmatched junction bases numbered 6, after V lost 5 bases and J lost 4 bases. The CDR3 is 15 amino acids. Each patient's relapse followed autologous stem cell transplantation, and brentuximab vedotin exposure varied. The study recorded best responses of complete response, partial response or progressive disease. Notes on this clone: No antigen is known for it.

The rearrangement joins TRBV11-3 to TRBJ2-7; TRBD1 matches at 12 bases. The sequenced sample was peripheral blood mononuclear cells (PBMCs), obtained before the second cycle of nivolumab. This TCR derives from a human donor with classical Hodgkin lymphoma. The CDR3 nucleotides read TGTGCCAGCAGCCCCGGGACAGGGGGCATTTACGAGCAGTACTTC. Protein: CASSPGTGGIYEQYF.